Below, 31 T cell receptor beta chains from the same sample are listed, as sequenced in a study of CD8 T cells in ankylosing spondylitis. TCRdb recomputed calls from the 5' RACE reads with MiXCR, one row per CDR3 protein. The table shows 85,000 to 90,000 distinct CDR3 sequences, with more than 25% occurring only once. Sequenced sample: blood, either unsorted or a sorted T cell fraction (not recorded which). The origin of the receptors is a male donor with ankylosing spondylitis or in good health (not recorded which).

The rearrangement uses TRBV7-9 and TRBJ1-6; the D is unclear. The CDR3 spans 14 residues. Germline-derived CDR1 and CDR2 are SEHNR and FQNEAQ (reference sequence). Deletions cut 5 bases from V and 9 bases from J, with 14 bases between. CDR3 sequence (DNA): TGTGCCAGCAGCGAAGCGGGGTATCGTTCACCCCTCCACTTT. This codes for CASSEAGYRSPLHF.

This clonotype was observed a few times. This chain connects TRBV2 to TRBJ1-2; a weak D match, TRBD1 (5 bases). V was pared by 8 bases and J by 1 base, with 20 bases between. From germline, CDR1 is SNHLY and CDR2 FYNNEI. The CDR3 has 16 amino acids. CDR3: CASVGARGLLNYGYTF. DNA of the CDR3: TGTGCCAGCGTAGGGGCCCGGGGCCTCCTTAACTATGGCTACACCTTC.

This chain connects TRBV12-3 or TRBV12-4 to TRBJ1-1, with TRBD1 identical over 7 bases. CDR3 length equals 19 residues. Losses at the gene ends were 3 bases for V and 1 base for J; bases not matched to a gene: 17. The CDR3 sequence: CASSFHRSRDSWKNTEAFF. The DNA of the CDR3 is TGTGCCAGCAGTTTCCATCGTTCGCGGGACAGTTGGAAGAACACTGAAGCTTTCTTT.

This clonotype was found a few times. V is TRBV18 and J is TRBJ2-1, with 7 positions matching TRBD2. Trimming took 4 bases from V and 6 from J; bases not matched to a gene: 6. This CDR3 is 14 amino acids long. Germline V gene lookup returns CDR1 KGHSH and CDR2 LQKENI. CDR3 residues: CASSQVREFNEQFF. CDR3 in DNA: TGTGCCAGCTCACAGGTGCGGGAGTTCAATGAGCAGTTCTTC.

This clonotype appeared a few times. The rearrangement joins TRBV12-3 or TRBV12-4 to TRBJ1-3; 8 nucleotides agree with TRBD1. This CDR3 contains 14 residues. Trimming cost V 5 bases and J 7 bases; bases outside gene matches: 7. The CDR3 nucleotides are TGTGCCAGCAGTCGACAGGGGAGAAGGAACACCATATATTTT. This translates into CASSRQGRRNTIYF.

This clonotype has at least ten counts. The rearrangement joins TRBV5-1 to TRBJ2-5; D may be TRBD1 (6 bases). The CDR3 totals 14 residues. Trimming cost V 3 bases and J 5 bases, with 14 bases left between them. CDR1 is SGHRS, CDR2 YFSETQ, per germline. DNA for the CDR3: TGCGCCAGCAGCTCCTCCTCAGGGGTGGAGACCCAGTACTTC. It yields the protein CASSSSSGVETQYF.

This clonotype occurred once. The rearrangement joins TRBV18 to TRBJ1-1, with D uncertain. Trimming pared 5 bases from V and 6 bases from J, leaving 7 bases between. The CDR3 is 11 amino acids. Germline lookup yields CDR1 KGHSH and CDR2 LQKENI. In DNA form, the CDR3 reads TGTGCCAGCTCAGGGGTCGCTGAAGCTTTCTTT. Its translation is CASSGVAEAFF.

This clonotype occurred a few times. This sequence joins TRBV11-1 and TRBJ2-3, with 12 bases aligning to TRBD2. V lost 4 bases and J lost 4; bases outside the gene matches: 15. The germline gives CDR1 SGHAT, CDR2 FQDESV (reference sequence). The CDR3 covers 19 residues. CDR3 loop: CASSSRRGGLAGFADTQYF. CDR3 in DNA: TGTGCCAGCAGCTCCCGGAGGGGCGGACTAGCGGGATTCGCAGATACGCAGTATTTT.

This clonotype appeared a few times. The chain links TRBV7-8 to TRBJ1-2; 11 bases match TRBD1. V lost 4 bases and J lost 6; bases outside the gene matches: 10. Per germline, CDR1 SGHVS and CDR2 FQNEAQ. This CDR3 comprises 16 residues. This CDR3 reads CASSYSIGQGADGYTF. The CDR3 DNA reads TGTGCCAGCAGCTACTCAATTGGACAGGGGGCGGATGGCTACACCTTC. The variable domain in full, completed from reference TRBV7-8 and TRBJ1-2, reads GAGVSQSPRYKVAKRGQDVALRCDPISGHVSLFWYQQALGQGPEFLTYFQNEAQLDKSGLPSDRFFAERPEGSVSTLKIQRTQQEDSAVYLCASSYSIGQGADGYTFGSGTRLTVV.

The chain joins TRBV18 to TRBJ1-3; TRBD1 agrees at 7 bases. V was clipped by 3 bases and J by 4 bases; unmatched bases: 9. The length of the CDR3 is 16 residues. Germline V gene lookup returns CDR1 KGHSH and CDR2 LQKENI. In DNA form, the CDR3 reads TGTGCCAGCTCACCCTCCGGACAGGCGGGAGGAAACACCATATATTTT. It is translated as CASSPSGQAGGNTIYF.

V gene TRBV15 combines with J gene TRBJ2-5, with a weak D call TRBD1 (6 bases). Trimming removed 0 bases at V and 7 bases at J, with 12 bases between. The CDR3 contains 14 residues. Germline CDR1 is LNHNV and CDR2 is YYDKDF (reference sequence). CDR3 sequence: CATSRDRGIVTQYF. The CDR3 nucleotides are TGTGCCACCAGCAGAGATAGGGGGATCGTGACCCAGTACTTC.

The V call is TRBV7-9, the J call TRBJ2-1; weak D call: TRBD2 (6 bases). Trimming took 7 bases from V and 6 from J, leaving 22 bases between them. Germline V gene data show CDR1 as SEHNR and CDR2 as FQNEAQ (reference sequence). The CDR3 is 16 amino acids. Here the CDR3 DNA reads TGTGCCAGCACGGCCTTCTCTGGAGGGGTAATCAATGAGCAGTTCTTC. This gives the protein CASTAFSGGVINEQFF.

This clonotype has a count of ten or more. The CDR3 nucleotides are TGTGCCAGCAGTGAACTAGCGGGAGGGGGTGAGCAGTTCTTC. Encoded protein: CASSELAGGGEQFF. The V call is TRBV6-4, the J call TRBJ2-1; 13 positions agree with TRBD2. The germline gives CDR1 MRHNA, CDR2 SNTAGT. J was trimmed by 9 bases and V by 3 bases; bases with no gene match: 2. CDR3 length: 14 residues.

The chain is built from TRBV20-1 and TRBJ1-5; D ambiguous. Trimming removed 3 bases from V and 8 bases from J, with 17 bases in between. The CDR3 extends over 14 amino acids. Germline CDR1 and CDR2: DFQATT and SNEGSKA (reference sequence). CDR3: CSASPAPGVEPQHF. In DNA, the CDR3 is TGCAGTGCTAGTCCGGCCCCGGGTGTTGAGCCCCAGCATTTT.

This chain connects TRBV28 to TRBJ2-7; 10 bases map to TRBD1. Germline CDR1 and CDR2: MDHEN and SYDVKM. CDR3 length: 14 residues. V lost 5 bases and J lost 4; bases outside the gene matches: 5. The CDR3 nucleotides are TGTGCCAGCAGTCGAGACAGGGGGCTATACGAGCAGTACGTC. Amino acids: CASSRDRGLYEQYV.

This clonotype turned up a few times. The chain couples TRBV5-1 to TRBJ2-1; D ambiguous. Trimming left V 7 bases short and J 8 bases short, with 10 bases between. The CDR3 runs to 11 residues. Per germline, CDR1 SGHRS and CDR2 YFSETQ. This CDR3 reads CASAGVHEQFF. CDR3 coding DNA: TGCGCCAGCGCTGGGGTACATGAGCAGTTCTTC. Drawing the rest from reference TRBV5-1 and TRBJ2-1, the complete variable domain is KAGVTQTPRYLIKTRGQQVTLSCSPISGHRSVSWYQQTPGQGLQFLFEYFSETQRNKGNFPGRFSGRQFSNSRSEMNVSTLELGDSALYLCASAGVHEQFFGPGTRLTVL.

This chain connects TRBV19 to TRBJ1-1; the D is unclear. Per germline, CDR1 LNHDA and CDR2 SQIVND (reference sequence). Trimming stripped 6 bases from V and 5 bases from J, with 13 bases between. CDR3 length: 13 amino acids. The chain's CDR3 is CASSPRMSTEAFF. CDR3 nucleotide sequence: TGTGCCAGTAGCCCCCGGATGTCGACTGAAGCTTTCTTT.

This chain links TRBV20-1 with TRBJ2-3, with D perhaps TRBD2 (7 bases). V was pared by 6 bases and J by 0 bases, with 19 bases between. CDR1 DFQATT and CDR2 SNEGSKA come from the germline V gene (reference sequence). This CDR3 has 16 residues. CDR3 amino acids: CSAVPLGGLSTDTQYF. The DNA for the CDR3 is TGCAGTGCGGTACCGTTGGGGGGGCTAAGCACAGATACGCAGTATTTT.

This clonotype occurred a few times. This chain links TRBV11-3 with TRBJ2-5, with 12 bases lining up with TRBD2. V lost 4 bases to trimming and J lost 4 bases; unmatched junction nucleotides: 10. The CDR3 sequence is 17 residues long. The V gene's germline CDR1 is SGHNT and CDR2 YENEEA. CDR3 DNA: TGTGCCAGCAGCTCCCGGACTAGCGGGGTGCTTGGAGAGACCCAGTACTTC. It translates to CASSSRTSGVLGETQYF.

V and J are TRBV5-1 and TRBJ2-3; D not certain. The CDR3 consists of 13 residues. Germline loops: CDR1 SGHRS, CDR2 YFSETQ. V shed 1 base and J shed 6 bases, with 9 bases lying between them. CDR3 loop: CASSLQASDTQYF. Written as DNA, the CDR3 is TGCGCCAGCAGCTTGCAAGCTTCCGATACGCAGTATTTT.

V and J are TRBV15 and TRBJ1-4; D ambiguous. Looked up from germline, CDR1 is LNHNV and CDR2 is YYDKDF (reference sequence). The V end lost 0 bases, the J end lost 6 bases, and 11 bases lay between the germline ends. CDR3 length: 15 amino acids. The CDR3 coding sequence is TGTGCCACCAGCAGAGACGGACGGACGGATGAAAAACTGTTTTTT. Encoded protein: CATSRDGRTDEKLFF.

The chain couples TRBV10-3 to TRBJ1-5; no definite D call. CDR1 is ENHRY and CDR2 is SYGVKD in the germline V gene. The CDR3 contains 13 residues. The ends were cut back, 11 bases at V and 4 bases at J, with 15 bases in the middle. CDR3 residues: CASKGVANQPQHF. CDR3 sequence (DNA): TGTGCCTCAAAAGGCGTCGCAAATCAGCCCCAGCATTTT.

This clonotype was counted between two and nine times. The chain is built from TRBV7-9 and TRBJ1-2; D gene uncertain. V was cut by 5 bases and J by 6 bases, with 13 bases left in between. The CDR3 runs to 13 residues. The V gene's germline CDR1 is SEHNR and CDR2 FQNEAQ (reference sequence). The CDR3 nucleotides read TGTGCCAGCAGCCTATCGGGAGGGAATGGCTACACCTTC. It yields the protein CASSLSGGNGYTF.

This clonotype was detected ten times or more. No conserved phenylalanine or tryptophan ends this CDR3, so it is likely a read error. Because the CDR3's place on the DNA is in doubt, the DNA is left out and the CDR3 is given as listed by TCRdb. V usage is TRBV5-1 and J usage is TRBJ1-2; TRBD1 is the table's D call and was not checked against the DNA. The CDR3 is made up of 10 amino acids, end residues included. Per germline, CDR1 SGHRS and CDR2 YFSETQ. The CDR3 loop reads CASSLLKQGV.

The chain carries TRBV4-2 and TRBJ2-2; TRBD2 matches at 9 bases. The CDR3 extends over 18 amino acids. Germline assignment: CDR1 LGHNA and CDR2 YNFKEQ. J lost 0 bases, V lost 4 bases, and 9 bases had no gene match. CDR3 DNA: TGTGCCAGCAGCCCCTACGCGGCTAGCGGGGCGAACACCGGGGAGCTGTTTTTT. Its protein is CASSPYAASGANTGELFF.

The chain recombines TRBV12-3 or TRBV12-4 with TRBJ1-4, with 10 bases identical to TRBD1. J was trimmed by 8 bases and V by 2 bases; bases with no gene match: 5. This CDR3 spans 15 amino acids. The CDR3 here is CASSLRTGGKEKLFF. DNA of the CDR3: TGTGCCAGCAGTTTAAGGACAGGGGGTAAAGAAAAACTGTTTTTT.

The chain links TRBV5-1 to TRBJ2-7; D is uncertain. Germline-derived CDR1 and CDR2 are SGHRS and YFSETQ. Trimming shortened V by 8 bases and J by 4 bases, and 10 bases separated the two germline ends. The CDR3 has 11 amino acids. The CDR3 spells CASSWEYEQYF. For the CDR3, the DNA is TGCGCCAGTTCTTGGGAATACGAGCAGTACTTC. Full variable domain (rest looked up from reference TRBV5-1 and TRBJ2-7): KAGVTQTPRYLIKTRGQQVTLSCSPISGHRSVSWYQQTPGQGLQFLFEYFSETQRNKGNFPGRFSGRQFSNSRSEMNVSTLELGDSALYLCASSWEYEQYFGPGTRLTVT.

This clonotype has a handful of counts. The rearrangement uses TRBV10-3 and TRBJ2-7, with D perhaps matching TRBD2 (6 bases). From germline, CDR1 is ENHRY and CDR2 SYGVKD. V shed 8 bases and J shed 1 base, with 12 bases lying between them. The CDR3 loop spans 13 amino acids. CDR3 nucleotide sequence: TGTGCCATCCGATCGGAGGGTTCCTACGAGCAGTACGTC. As protein: CAIRSEGSYEQYV.

This chain links TRBV19 with TRBJ2-1, with 13 bases that match TRBD2. Germline lookup yields CDR1 LNHDA and CDR2 SQIVND (reference sequence). CDR3 size: 16 residues. The trim removed 5 bases at V and 8 bases at J, leaving 9 bases unmatched. CDR3 sequence: CASSGGTSGIIYEQFF. The CDR3 bases are TGTGCCAGTAGTGGAGGGACTAGCGGGATAATCTATGAGCAGTTCTTC.

This clonotype was counted a few times. The V and J genes are TRBV20-1 and TRBJ1-1; D gene unclear. The CDR3 loop spans 15 amino acids. Trimming took off 6 bases at V and 1 base at J, with 18 bases between the two ends. The germline CDR1 and CDR2 sequences are DFQATT and SNEGSKA (reference sequence). The CDR3 DNA sequence: TGCAGTGCACCTGGCGTGTTATCGACGAACACTGAAGCTTTCTTT. It yields the protein CSAPGVLSTNTEAFF.

The chain employs TRBV7-3 and TRBJ2-3; the D is unclear. Per germline, CDR1 SGHTA and CDR2 FQGTGA. V was cut by 5 bases and J by 4 bases, with 13 bases left in between. The CDR3 is made up of 14 amino acids. The CDR3, as DNA: TGTGCCAGCAGCCCTGGAGTGGAGTCAGATACGCAGTATTTT. It translates to CASSPGVESDTQYF.